This T cell receptor (beta chain) was captured in a study of T-cell reconstitution after alpha-beta-depleted transplantation in children. The CDR3 spans 16 residues. The germline V gene encodes CDR1 WSHSY and CDR2 SAAADI. V lost 6 bases, J lost 5 bases, and 16 bases stayed unmatched. This clonotype was seen a few times. The authors prepared the TCRbeta library with unique molecular identifiers. Each CDR3 protein is one row after TCRdb ran MiXCR on the PCR reads. The data contain about 310,000 distinct CDR3 sequences, roughly 21% of them singletons. The specimen comprised PBMCs, mostly from graft donor cells, sampled 180 days after TCRalphabeta/CD19-depleted stem cell transplant. V is TRBV10-2 and J is TRBJ2-7; 7 bases map to TRBD1. The clonotype originates from a male patient younger than 18 who had a stem cell transplant for acute lymphoblastic leukemia, so the T cells may come from the graft donor. CDR3 region: CASRTILTGFKNEQYF. CDR3 DNA sequence: TGCGCCAGCAGGACAATCTTGACAGGGTTCAAGAACGAGCAGTACTTC.